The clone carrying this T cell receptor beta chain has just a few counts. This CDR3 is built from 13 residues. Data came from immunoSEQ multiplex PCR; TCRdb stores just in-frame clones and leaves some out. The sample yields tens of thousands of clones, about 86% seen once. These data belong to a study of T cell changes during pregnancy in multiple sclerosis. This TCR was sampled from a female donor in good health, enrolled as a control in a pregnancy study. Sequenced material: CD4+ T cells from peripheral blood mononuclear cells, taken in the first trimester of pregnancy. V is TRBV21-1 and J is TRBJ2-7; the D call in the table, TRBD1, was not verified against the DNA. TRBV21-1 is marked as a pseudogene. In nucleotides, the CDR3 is TGTGCCAGCTCCCCAGGACAGGGTTACGAGCAGTACTTC. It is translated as CASSPGQGYEQYF.